The text below deals with one TCR beta chain. TCRdb's table, derived via immunoSEQ multiplex PCR, lists solely in-frame clones and lacks some. The sample yields a few hundred thousand clones, about 80% seen once. Trimming took 4 bases from V and 1 from J; bases not matched to a gene: 8. The CDR3 consists of 16 residues. Per germline, CDR1 MNHNY and CDR2 SVGAGI (reference sequence). The data were obtained in a study of blood T cell repertoires in COVID-19. The clonotype was recovered from a person aged 70 to 79 with COVID-19, enrolled during active disease. The chain recombines TRBV6-6 with TRBJ2-3; 7 bases align to TRBD1. Sequenced material: peripheral blood. CDR3 amino acids: CASSSTGPVGTDTQYF. In DNA, the CDR3 is TGTGCCAGCAGTTCGACAGGGCCGGTGGGCACAGATACGCAGTATTTT.